The 11 T cell receptor beta chains listed next were all sequenced from one sample in a study of blood T cell repertoires in COVID-19. Sequencing used immunoSEQ multiplex PCR; TCRdb keeps in-frame clones, though not all of them. The sample lists around 190,000 clones; 86% were seen once. Sequences were obtained from PBMCs or T cells enriched from blood (not recorded which). The receptors derive from a man between 35 and 55 years old with acute COVID-19.

In nucleotides, the CDR3 is TGTGCCAGCAGCCTGGACCAGGGGGCCGCAAACGTCCTGACTTTC. It is translated as CASSLDQGAANVLTF. This rearrangement joins TRBV5-4 to TRBJ2-6; 8 bases line up with TRBD1. This CDR3 is 15 amino acids long. V gave up 4 bases and J gave up 10 bases; unmatched junction bases: 10. The V gene's germline CDR1 is SGHNT and CDR2 YYREEE (reference sequence).

V gene TRBV6-5 combines with J gene TRBJ2-7, with 10 bases lining up with TRBD1. V gave up 1 base and J gave up 3 bases; unmatched junction bases: 0. This CDR3 region has 14 residues. CDR1 and CDR2 (germline): MNHEY, SVGAGI. The DNA of the CDR3 is TGTGCCAGCAGTTACTGGGACAGGGGCTACGAGCAGTACTTC. It encodes CASSYWDRGYEQYF.

This clone was observed a single time. Other DNA sequences in this sample translate to the same CDR3. The rearrangement joins TRBV20-1 to TRBJ1-2; D unclear. Germline loops: CDR1 DFQATT, CDR2 SNEGSKA (reference sequence). V was pared by 0 bases and J by 9 bases, with 2 bases between. This CDR3 is 9 amino acids long. CDR3 amino acids: CSARDSYTF. The CDR3 nucleotides read TGCAGTGCTAGAGACAGCTACACCTTC.

The CDR3 is CALGQALQSPLHF. The CDR3 DNA sequence: TGTGCCTTAGGCCAGGCCCTTCAGTCGCCCCTCCACTTT. The chain couples TRBV30 to TRBJ1-6; D gene ambiguous. From germline, CDR1 is GTSNPN and CDR2 SVGIG (reference sequence). V lost 7 bases and J lost 13, with 20 bases in between. This CDR3 comprises 13 residues.

The chain is built from TRBV7-8 and TRBJ2-1; the D gene is possibly TRBD2 (5 bases). CDR1 and CDR2 from the germline V gene are SGHVS and FQNEAQ. CDR3 length equals 16 residues. V was trimmed by 5 bases and J by 0 bases, leaving 14 bases between them. This chain's CDR3 is CASSPTRTYSYNEQFF. CDR3 nucleotides: TGTGCCAGCAGCCCCACCCGGACTTACTCCTACAATGAGCAGTTCTTC.

The CDR3 DNA is TGTGCCAGCAGCTCACAAGTCGGGGCCAACGTCCTGACTTTC. It yields the protein CASSSQVGANVLTF. The gene calls are TRBV6-5 and TRBJ2-6, with D hard to call. The CDR3 consists of 14 residues. With 6 bases removed from V and 4 bases from J, the gap between germline ends came to 10 bases. Germline V gene sequence: CDR1 MNHEY, CDR2 SVGAGI.

V usage is TRBV19 and J usage is TRBJ2-7, with D perhaps matching TRBD2 (6 bases). V lost 2 bases and J lost 0, with 11 bases in between. Germline V lookup: CDR1 LNHDA, CDR2 SQIVND (reference sequence). The CDR3 covers 15 residues. The chain's CDR3 is CASSIRNGGSYEQYF. In DNA form, the CDR3 reads TGTGCCAGTAGTATAAGGAACGGGGGCTCCTACGAGCAGTACTTC.

The V call is TRBV7-3, the J call TRBJ1-2; no firm D call. Germline V gives CDR1 SGHTA, CDR2 FQGTGA. Trimming left V 1 base short and J 8 bases short, with 11 bases between. The CDR3 spans 13 residues. The CDR3 coding sequence is TGTGCCAGCAGCTTAAATCCGGGGAGCGGCTACACCTTC. It is translated as CASSLNPGSGYTF.

The V call is TRBV5-4, the J call TRBJ2-4, with TRBD2 identical over 10 bases. Germline-derived CDR1 and CDR2 are SGHNT and YYREEE (reference sequence). The CDR3 runs to 16 residues. Germline trimming cut 2 bases from V and 5 bases from J; bases unmatched to any gene: 7. This CDR3 reads CASSFQSGRGENIQYF. Written as DNA, the CDR3 is TGTGCCAGCAGCTTCCAAAGCGGGAGGGGGGAAAACATTCAGTACTTC.

V usage is TRBV27 and J usage is TRBJ2-1, with D unresolved. The CDR3 consists of 11 residues. V shed 6 bases and J shed 4 bases, with 4 bases lying between them. Germline V gives CDR1 MNHEY, CDR2 SMNVEV (reference sequence). In DNA form, the CDR3 reads TGTGCCAGCAGCAGATACAATGAGCAGTTCTTC. As protein: CASSRYNEQFF.

The chain is built from TRBV7-9 and TRBJ2-3, with D tentatively TRBD2 (5 bases). Trimming stripped 2 bases from V and 6 bases from J, with 15 bases between. CDR1 SEHNR and CDR2 FQNEAQ come from the germline V gene (reference sequence). The CDR3 consists of 15 residues. The CDR3 loop is CASSLWASKSDTQYF. The CDR3 DNA follows: TGTGCCAGCAGCTTATGGGCTAGCAAGAGTGATACGCAGTATTTT.